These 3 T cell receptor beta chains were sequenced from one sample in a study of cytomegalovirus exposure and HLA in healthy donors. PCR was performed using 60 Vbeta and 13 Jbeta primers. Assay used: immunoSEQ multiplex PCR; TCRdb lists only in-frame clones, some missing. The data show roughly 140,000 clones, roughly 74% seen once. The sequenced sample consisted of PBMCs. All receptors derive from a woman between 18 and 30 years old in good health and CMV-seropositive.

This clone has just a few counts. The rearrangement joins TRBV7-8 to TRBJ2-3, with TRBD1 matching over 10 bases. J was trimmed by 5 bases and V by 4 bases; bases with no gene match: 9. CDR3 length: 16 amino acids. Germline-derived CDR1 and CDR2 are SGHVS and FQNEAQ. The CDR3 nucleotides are TGTGCCAGCAGCTACACCTCGACAGGGGGCATAGATACGCAGTATTTT. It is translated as CASSYTSTGGIDTQYF.

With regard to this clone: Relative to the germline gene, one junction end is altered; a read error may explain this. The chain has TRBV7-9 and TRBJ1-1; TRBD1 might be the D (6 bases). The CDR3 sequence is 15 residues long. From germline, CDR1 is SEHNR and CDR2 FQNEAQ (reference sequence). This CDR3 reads CSSSLISVRGPEAFF. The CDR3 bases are TGTTCCAGCAGCTTAATTTCGGTCAGGGGCCCTGAAGCTTTCTTT.

The CDR3 spells CASKGATGNTEAFF. The CDR3 DNA sequence: TGTGCCAGCAAGGGCGCTACAGGGAACACTGAAGCTTTCTTT. The chain joins TRBV6-5 to TRBJ1-1; D perhaps matches TRBD1 (5 bases). This CDR3 has 14 amino acids. V lost 7 bases and J lost 1, with 13 bases in between. Germline V gene lookup returns CDR1 MNHEY and CDR2 SVGAGI.